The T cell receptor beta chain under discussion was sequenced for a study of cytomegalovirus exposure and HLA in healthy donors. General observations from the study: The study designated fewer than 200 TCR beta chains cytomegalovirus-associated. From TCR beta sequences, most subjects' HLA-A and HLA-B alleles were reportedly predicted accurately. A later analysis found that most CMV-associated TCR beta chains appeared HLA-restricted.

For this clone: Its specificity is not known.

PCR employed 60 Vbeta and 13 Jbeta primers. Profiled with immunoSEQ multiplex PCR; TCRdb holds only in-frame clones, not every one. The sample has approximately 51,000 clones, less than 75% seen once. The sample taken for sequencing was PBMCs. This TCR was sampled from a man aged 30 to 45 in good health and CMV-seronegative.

The CDR3 nucleotides read TGCGCCAGCAGCACAACGGGGGGGACCTACAATGAGCAGTTCTTC. Translated: CASSTTGGTYNEQFF. The chain links TRBV5-1 to TRBJ2-1; 8 nucleotides line up with TRBD2. This CDR3 is built from 15 residues. Germline trimming cut 4 bases from V and 2 bases from J; bases unmatched to any gene: 5. Germline CDR1 and CDR2: SGHRS and YFSETQ.